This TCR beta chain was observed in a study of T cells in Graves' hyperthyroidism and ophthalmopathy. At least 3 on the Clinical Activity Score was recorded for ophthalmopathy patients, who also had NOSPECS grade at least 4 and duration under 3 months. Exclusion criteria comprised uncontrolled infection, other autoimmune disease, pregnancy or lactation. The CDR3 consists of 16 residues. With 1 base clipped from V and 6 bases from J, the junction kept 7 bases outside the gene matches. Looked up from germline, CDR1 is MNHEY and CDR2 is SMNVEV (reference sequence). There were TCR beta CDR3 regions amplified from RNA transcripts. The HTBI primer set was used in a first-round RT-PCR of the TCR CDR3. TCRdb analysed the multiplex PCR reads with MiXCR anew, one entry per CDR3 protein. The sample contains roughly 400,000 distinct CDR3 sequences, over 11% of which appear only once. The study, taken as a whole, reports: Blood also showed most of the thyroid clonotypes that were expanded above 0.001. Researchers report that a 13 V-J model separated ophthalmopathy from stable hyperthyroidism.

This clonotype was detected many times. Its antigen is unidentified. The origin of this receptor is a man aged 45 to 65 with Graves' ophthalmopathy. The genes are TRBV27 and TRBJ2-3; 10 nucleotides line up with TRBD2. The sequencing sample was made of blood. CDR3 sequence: CASSLLSSGSPDTQYF. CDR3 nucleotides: TGTGCCAGCAGTTTATTGTCTAGCGGGAGCCCCGATACGCAGTATTTT.